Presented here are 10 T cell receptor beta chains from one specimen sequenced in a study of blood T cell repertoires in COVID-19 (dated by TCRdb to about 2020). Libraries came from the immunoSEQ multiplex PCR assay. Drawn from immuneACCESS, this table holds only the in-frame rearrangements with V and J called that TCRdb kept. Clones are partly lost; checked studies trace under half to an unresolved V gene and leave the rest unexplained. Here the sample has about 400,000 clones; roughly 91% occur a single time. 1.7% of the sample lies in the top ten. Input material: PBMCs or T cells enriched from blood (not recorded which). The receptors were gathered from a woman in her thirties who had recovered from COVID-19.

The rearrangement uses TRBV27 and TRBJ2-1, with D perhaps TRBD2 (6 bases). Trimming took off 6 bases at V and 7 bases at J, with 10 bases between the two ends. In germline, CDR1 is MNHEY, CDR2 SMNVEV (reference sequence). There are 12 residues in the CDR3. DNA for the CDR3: TGTGCCAGCAGCTACGGGGGTAATGAGCAGTTCTTC. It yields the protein CASSYGGNEQFF.

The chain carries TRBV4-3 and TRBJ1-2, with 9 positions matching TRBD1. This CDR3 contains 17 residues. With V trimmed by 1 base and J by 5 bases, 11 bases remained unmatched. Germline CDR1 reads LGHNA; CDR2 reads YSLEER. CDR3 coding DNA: TGCGCCAGCAGCCAAGTGGGACAGGGTCCCCCTTTGTATGGCTACACCTTC. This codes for CASSQVGQGPPLYGYTF.

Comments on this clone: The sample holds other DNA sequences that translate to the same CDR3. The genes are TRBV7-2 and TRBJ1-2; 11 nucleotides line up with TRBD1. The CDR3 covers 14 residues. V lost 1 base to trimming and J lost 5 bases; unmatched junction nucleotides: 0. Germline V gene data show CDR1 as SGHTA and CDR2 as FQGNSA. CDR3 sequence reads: CASSLGDRGYGYTF. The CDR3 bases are TGTGCCAGCAGCTTAGGGGACAGGGGGTATGGCTACACCTTC.

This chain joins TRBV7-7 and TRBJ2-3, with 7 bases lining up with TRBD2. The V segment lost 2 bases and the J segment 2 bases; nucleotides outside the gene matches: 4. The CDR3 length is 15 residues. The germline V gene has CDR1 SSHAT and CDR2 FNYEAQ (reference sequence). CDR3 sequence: CASSLRGRDTDTQYF. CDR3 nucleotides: TGTGCCAGCAGCTTACGGGGGAGGGACACAGATACGCAGTATTTT. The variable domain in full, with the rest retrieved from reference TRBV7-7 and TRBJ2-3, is GAGVSQSPRYKVTKRGQDVTLRCDPISSHATLYWYQQALGQGPEFLTYFNYEAQPDKSGLPSDRFSAERPEGSISTLTIQRTEQRDSAMYRCASSLRGRDTDTQYFGPGTRLTVL.

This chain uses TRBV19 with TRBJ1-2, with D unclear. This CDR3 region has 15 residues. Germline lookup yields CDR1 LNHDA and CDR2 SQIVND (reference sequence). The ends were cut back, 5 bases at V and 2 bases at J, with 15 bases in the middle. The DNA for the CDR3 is TGTGCCAGTAGTGTTTCAGCGGGTTCAAACTATGGCTACACCTTC. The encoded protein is CASSVSAGSNYGYTF.

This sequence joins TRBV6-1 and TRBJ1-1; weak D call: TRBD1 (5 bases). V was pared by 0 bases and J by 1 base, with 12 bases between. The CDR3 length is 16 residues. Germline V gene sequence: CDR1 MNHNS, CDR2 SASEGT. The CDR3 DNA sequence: TGTGCCAGCAGTGAAGCGCCAGGACACAGGAACACTGAAGCTTTCTTT. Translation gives CASSEAPGHRNTEAFF.

The DNA for the CDR3 is TGTGCCACCAGCAATAAGGGGGCGGCCACTGAAGCTTTCTTT. It translates to CATSNKGAATEAFF. V gene TRBV15 combines with J gene TRBJ1-1, with TRBD1 matching over 7 bases. J gave up 4 bases and V 4 bases, and 6 bases lay outside the gene matches. Germline V gene lookup returns CDR1 LNHNV and CDR2 YYDKDF (reference sequence). This CDR3 comprises 14 residues. Full variable domain (missing parts from reference TRBV15 and TRBJ1-1): DAMVIQNPRYQVTQFGKPVTLSCSQTLNHNVMYWYQQKSSQAPKLLFHYYDKDFNNEADTPDNFQSRRPNTSFCFLDIRSPGLGDTAMYLCATSNKGAATEAFFGQGTRLTVV.

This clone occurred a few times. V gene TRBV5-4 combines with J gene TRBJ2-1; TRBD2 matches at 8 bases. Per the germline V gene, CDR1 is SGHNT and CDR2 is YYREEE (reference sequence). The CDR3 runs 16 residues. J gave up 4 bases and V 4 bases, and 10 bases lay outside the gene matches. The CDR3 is CASSKTGTRLYNEQFF. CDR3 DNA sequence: TGTGCCAGCAGCAAGACCGGGACTAGACTTTACAATGAGCAGTTCTTC.

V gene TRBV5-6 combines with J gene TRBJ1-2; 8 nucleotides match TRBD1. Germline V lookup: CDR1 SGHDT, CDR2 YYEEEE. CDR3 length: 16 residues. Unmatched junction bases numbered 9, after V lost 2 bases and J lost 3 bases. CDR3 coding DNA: TGTGCCAGCAGCTTACCCCCCGCAGGGGGCCACTATGGCTACACCTTC. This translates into CASSLPPAGGHYGYTF. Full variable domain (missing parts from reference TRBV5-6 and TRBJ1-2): DAGVTQSPTHLIKTRGQQVTLRCSPKSGHDTVSWYQQALGQGPQFIFQYYEEEERQRGNFPDRFSGHQFPNYSSELNVNALLLGDSALYLCASSLPPAGGHYGYTFGSGTRLTVV.

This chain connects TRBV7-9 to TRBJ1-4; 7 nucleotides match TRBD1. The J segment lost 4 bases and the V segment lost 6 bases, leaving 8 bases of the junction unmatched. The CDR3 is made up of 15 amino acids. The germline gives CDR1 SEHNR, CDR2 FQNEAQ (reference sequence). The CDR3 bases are TGTGCCAGCAGACAAGGGACAGCATTTAATGAAAAACTGTTTTTT. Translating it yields CASRQGTAFNEKLFF.